This TCR beta chain was captured by sequencing in a study of OX40 agonist ivuxolimab in advanced cancers. For the wider study: Ivuxolimab, which targeted the costimulatory receptor OX40 (CD134), was an agonistic, fully human IgG2 monoclonal antibody. Of the 50 or so patients in dose escalation, about 20 had hepatocellular carcinoma, about 15 had melanoma, 9 had renal cell carcinoma and 9 had head and neck cancer. The purpose of peripheral TCRbeta sequencing was to test whether ivuxolimab changed TCR sequence diversity and led to clonal T-cell expansion. Three dose-escalation patients achieved partial responses, one with hepatocellular carcinoma and two with cutaneous melanoma. The dose-escalation cohort was 80% to 90% male with a mean age of 60 years, ranging from roughly 23 to 90. The monotherapy dose-escalation portion (N ≈ 55 patients) of the phase I ivuxolimab trial is reported in the paper. Patients were allowed to have had prior anti-PD-1, anti-PD-L1 or anti-CTLA-4 therapy, and approximately 40% of the dose-escalation patients had been treated with checkpoint inhibitors. Intravenous ivuxolimab was administered to patients every 2 weeks at six dose levels: 0.01, 0.1, 0.3, 1.5, 3 and 10 mg/kg. The investigation overall reported the following: Antigen specificity was not determined for the clonally expanded peripheral T cells. Low levels of normalized T-cell clonal expansion were also seen in some patients who did not respond. On average, CD8+ T cells showed more expanded clones than CD4+ T cells after ivuxolimab. At doses of 0.1 to 3.0 mg/kg, clonal expansion of both CD4+ and CD8+ blood T cells was observed from baseline to week 6. In the 0.1-3.0 mg/kg groups, partial responders had among the lowest normalized peripheral clonal expansion, particularly in CD8+ T cells.

To sequence the TCRbeta CDR3 region, genomic DNA was isolated from the sorted cells. The immunoSEQ Assay was used to sequence the TCRbeta CDR3 regions. Sourced from immuneACCESS, this table was stored by TCRdb with only in-frame sequences that have V and J called. A share of the clones is absent; for the studies checked, an unresolved V gene accounts for under half, and the remainder has no known explanation. The sample profile shows 60,000 to 85,000 clones; more than 75% of them were found once. Roughly 0.37% of the sample rests with the top ten. Here V drops 4 bases and J drops 7 bases, and the junction holds 11 bases not matched to any gene. CDR1 is given as SGDLS and CDR2 as YYNGEE, both from the germline V gene. CDR3 length: 16 amino acids, cysteine to phenylalanine. Only the CDR3 DNA is retained, 48 bases long and in frame from the first base. Points on this clone: The antigen it recognizes is unknown. No clone much larger than this one lies a single base away; base qualities are absent.

Patients with a history of autoimmune disease or receiving systemic immunosuppression were excluded from the trial. Peripheral blood for TCR sequencing was collected from all dose cohorts at baseline, on cycle 4 day 1, and on cycle 7 day 1. Samples came from an open-label, multicenter, first-in-human phase I dose-escalation trial of ivuxolimab. Adults with locally advanced or metastatic head and neck squamous cell, hepatocellular, melanoma or renal cell carcinoma were enrolled in the trial. Before TCR sequencing, CD4+ and CD8+ T cells were separately sorted from peripheral blood. The starting material was CD4+ or CD8+ T cells sorted from blood, obtained in a trial of the OX40 agonist ivuxolimab. Rearrangement joined TRBV9 to TRBJ2-2; TRBD2 aligns with 9 central bases. The TCR was taken from an adult with an advanced solid tumor such as melanoma, head and neck, liver or kidney cancer. The CDR3 loop reads CASSLMAGGPGGELFF. At the DNA level, the sequence is TGTGCCAGCAGCTTAATGGCGGGAGGGCCCGGCGGGGAGCTGTTTTTT.